The rows below give T cell receptor beta chains drawn from one sample of a study of blood T cell repertoires in COVID-19. Sequencing used immunoSEQ multiplex PCR; TCRdb keeps in-frame clones, though not all of them. The sample holds roughly 70,000 clones, around 89% seen once. Material: peripheral blood. Receptor source: an elderly woman with active COVID-19. Both conserved end residues are part of each CDR3. Fields, in order: J gene, clone size, D gene, V gene, CDR3 protein, CDR3 DNA. The D gene is left open where the match is weak. Some rows have no size entry. The others give once, few or many, or a class for an expanded clone.

>TRBJ2-3|NA|TRBD2|TRBV4-2
CASSQDRLAGGNTDTQYF
TGTGCCAGCAGCCAAGACCGACTAGCGGGAGGGAACACAGATACGCAGTATTTT
>TRBJ2-6|NA|NA|TRBV5-1
CASSLDGGSGANVLTF
TGCGCCAGCAGCTTGGATGGGGGGTCTGGGGCCAACGTCCTGACTTTC
>TRBJ2-5|NA|TRBD1|TRBV15
CATSRGQGSGETQYF
TGTGCCACCAGCAGGGGACAGGGAAGTGGGGAGACCCAGTACTTC
>TRBJ1-4|once|NA|TRBV27
CASSPTWFMGTGEKLFF
TGTGCCAGCAGTCCCACGTGGTTTATGGGCACGGGGGAAAAACTGTTTTTT
>TRBJ2-1|NA|NA|TRBV18
CASSPRDIALYNEQFF
TGTGCCAGCTCACCCCGGGACATCGCCTTATACAATGAGCAGTTCTTC
>TRBJ2-2|NA|TRBD1|TRBV7-6
CASSPQGARNTGELFF
TGTGCCAGCAGCCCACAGGGGGCGCGGAACACCGGGGAGCTGTTTTTT
>TRBJ1-4|NA|NA|TRBV5-4
CASSLFSEGEKLFF
TGTGCCAGCAGCTTGTTTTCGGAGGGTGAAAAACTGTTTTTT
>TRBJ2-4|NA|TRBD2|TRBV7-8
CASRQAGGPAKNIQYF
TGTGCCAGCAGACAAGCGGGAGGGCCTGCCAAAAACATTCAGTACTTC
>TRBJ1-2|NA|TRBD1|TRBV28
CASSFRTGRPTNYGYTF
TGTGCCAGCAGTTTCCGGACAGGGAGGCCGACTAACTATGGCTACACCTTC
>TRBJ2-1|NA|TRBD2|TRBV2
CASSASGIGYEQFF
TGTGCCAGCAGTGCTAGCGGGATAGGCTATGAGCAGTTCTTC
>TRBJ1-2|NA|NA|TRBV5-5
CASSVTANYGYTF
TGTGCCAGCAGCGTGACAGCTAACTATGGCTACACCTTC
>TRBJ2-3|NA|NA|TRBV7-2
CASSSGKVSTDTQYF
TGTGCCAGCAGCTCGGGGAAGGTCAGCACAGATACGCAGTATTTT
>TRBJ2-2|once|NA|TRBV2
CASHPLAGPTGELFF
TGTGCCAGCCACCCCTTGGCAGGGCCCACCGGGGAGCTGTTTTTT
>TRBJ2-5|NA|NA|TRBV24-1
CATSDSRRVETQYF
TGTGCCACCAGTGATTCCCGACGGGTAGAGACCCAGTACTTC
>TRBJ2-7|NA|TRBD2|TRBV5-1
CASSLGDSGSPRTYEQYF
TGCGCCAGCAGCTTGGGAGATAGCGGGAGCCCCCGCACCTACGAGCAGTACTTC
>TRBJ2-2|NA|NA|TRBV5-1
CASSLAQMNTGELFF
TGCGCCAGCAGCTTGGCCCAGATGAACACCGGGGAGCTGTTTTTT
>TRBJ2-1|once|TRBD2|TRBV28
CASSLSPGLAGYNEQFF
TGTGCCAGCAGTTTATCACCCGGACTAGCGGGCTACAATGAGCAGTTCTTC
>TRBJ2-7|NA|TRBD1|TRBV4-2
CASSQVGDRGLYEQYF
TGTGCCAGCAGCCAAGTCGGGGACAGGGGGCTCTACGAGCAGTACTTC
>TRBJ1-5|NA|NA|TRBV11-3
CASSLGRYNQPQHF
TGTGCCAGCAGCTTAGGGCGGTACAATCAGCCCCAGCATTTT
>TRBJ1-5|NA|TRBD1|TRBV7-2
CASSLTGGNQPQHF
TGTGCCAGCAGCTTAACAGGGGGCAATCAGCCCCAGCATTTT
>TRBJ2-3|NA|NA|TRBV4-1
CASSRGDWSSTDTQYF
TGCGCCAGCAGCCGAGGTGACTGGTCTAGCACAGATACGCAGTATTTT
>TRBJ2-1|NA|NA|TRBV3-1/TRBV3-2
CASSQEDGRTYNEQFF
TGTGCCAGCAGCCAAGAAGATGGGAGGACTTACAATGAGCAGTTCTTC
>TRBJ2-7|NA|TRBD1|TRBV5-1
CASSPRQGDAYEQYF
TGCGCCAGCAGCCCCCGACAGGGTGATGCCTACGAGCAGTACTTC
>TRBJ2-7|NA|TRBD1|TRBV5-1
CASSLDLGQGREQYF
TGCGCCAGCAGCTTGGATTTGGGACAGGGGCGAGAGCAGTACTTC
>TRBJ2-1|NA|NA|TRBV4-2
CASSQDTDEQFF
TGTGCCAGCAGCCAAGATACGGATGAGCAGTTCTTC
>TRBJ2-1|NA|NA|TRBV11-2
CASSLDSLAYNEQFF
TGTGCCAGCAGCTTAGATTCTCTTGCCTACAATGAGCAGTTCTTC
>TRBJ1-4|NA|TRBD1|TRBV4-2
CASSLGTGEDEKLFF
TGTGCCAGCAGCCTCGGGACAGGGGAGGATGAAAAACTGTTTTTT
>TRBJ2-2|NA|TRBD2|TRBV5-1
CASSLGLVRGGELFF
TGCGCCAGCAGCCTGGGACTAGTTCGGGGCGGGGAGCTGTTTTTT
>TRBJ2-2|NA|NA|TRBV19
CASSPTGWAGELFF
TGTGCCAGTTCCCCTACGGGGTGGGCCGGGGAGCTGTTTTTT
>TRBJ2-1|NA|TRBD2|TRBV10-3
CAILPNSGSEQFF
TGTGCCATCCTACCCAATAGCGGGAGTGAGCAGTTCTTC
>TRBJ1-6|NA|NA|TRBV6-5
CASRSAGLDNSPLHF
TGTGCCAGCCGTTCAGCGGGGCTGGATAATTCACCCCTCCACTTT
>TRBJ1-2|NA|NA|TRBV7-9
CASTLTVDGYTF
TGTGCCAGCACCCTGACAGTGGATGGCTACACCTTC
>TRBJ1-6|NA|NA|TRBV11-2
CASSLGGHSYNSPLHF
TGTGCCAGCAGCTTAGGGGGACACTCCTATAATTCACCCCTCCACTTT
>TRBJ2-1|few|NA|TRBV10-3
CAISGPRDPRGDEQFF
TGTGCCATCAGTGGCCCCCGGGATCCTCGTGGGGATGAGCAGTTCTTC
>TRBJ2-1|few|NA|TRBV5-5
CASSLGHSTGSHHSEQFF
TGTGCCAGCAGCTTGGGGCATTCGACGGGATCCCATCATAGTGAGCAGTTCTTC
>TRBJ2-3|NA|TRBD2|TRBV2
CASSEGLAGYF
TGTGCCAGCAGTGAGGGACTAGCTGGGTATTTT
>TRBJ2-7|NA|NA|TRBV7-2
CASSLELLPQYEQYF
TGTGCCAGCAGCTTAGAGCTGCTACCCCAATACGAGCAGTACTTC
>TRBJ2-7|NA|NA|TRBV7-2
CASSPPTGRLGYEQYF
TGTGCCAGCAGCCCTCCTACCGGGAGACTAGGGTACGAGCAGTACTTC
>TRBJ1-6|NA|NA|TRBV27
CASSGISYNSPLHF
TGTGCCAGCTCCGGGATCTCCTATAATTCACCCCTCCACTTT
>TRBJ2-7|NA|NA|TRBV7-8
CASSPATGERYHEQYF
TGTGCCAGCAGCCCCGCGACGGGGGAGAGGTACCACGAGCAGTACTTC
>TRBJ2-1|NA|NA|TRBV13
CASSLNERGFYNEQFF
TGTGCCAGCAGCCTGAACGAGAGGGGGTTCTACAATGAGCAGTTCTTC
>TRBJ2-3|NA|NA|TRBV7-8
CASSHTSPDTQYF
TGTGCCAGCAGCCACACTAGCCCAGATACGCAGTATTTT
>TRBJ2-2|NA|TRBD2|TRBV5-4
CASSPGGVTGELFF
TGTGCCAGCAGCCCGGGGGGAGTCACCGGGGAGCTGTTTTTT
>TRBJ2-7|NA|TRBD2|TRBV20-1
CSASGGSGSGRNEQYF
TGCAGTGCTAGTGGTGGTAGCGGGAGCGGGAGGAACGAGCAGTACTTC
>TRBJ2-1|NA|TRBD2|TRBV7-9
CASSTRLAGSSYNEQFF
TGTGCCAGCAGCACCCGGCTAGCGGGAAGTTCCTACAATGAGCAGTTCTTC
>TRBJ2-7|NA|NA|TRBV7-9
CASSAEAQRVYF
TGTGCCAGCAGCGCAGAGGCCCAGCGGGTGTACTTC
>TRBJ2-1|NA|NA|TRBV9
CASSLDSSYNEQFF
TGTGCCAGCAGCCTGGACAGCTCCTACAATGAGCAGTTCTTC
>TRBJ2-4|once|NA|TRBV6-5
CASGQSKNIQYF
TGTGCCAGCGGTCAGTCCAAAAACATTCAGTACTTC
>TRBJ1-2|NA|TRBD1|TRBV24-1
CATSDSGTGGANTF
TGTGCCACCAGTGATTCCGGGACAGGGGGCGCAAACACCTTC
>TRBJ1-2|NA|NA|TRBV6-2/TRBV6-3
CASSGGGSNYGYTF
TGTGCCAGCAGTGGCGGGGGATCTAACTATGGCTACACCTTC
>TRBJ2-1|NA|TRBD2|TRBV7-2
CASSLLAGRAENEQFF
TGTGCCAGCAGCTTACTAGCGGGACGGGCCGAAAATGAGCAGTTCTTC
>TRBJ2-3|NA|TRBD2|TRBV6-4
CASSSPREGTDTQYF
TGTGCCAGCAGCTCGCCCCGGGAGGGCACAGATACGCAGTATTTT
>TRBJ2-7|NA|TRBD2|TRBV10-3
CATTISGSGDEQYF
TGTGCCACCACTATTAGCGGGAGTGGCGACGAGCAGTACTTC
>TRBJ1-2|NA|NA|TRBV5-4
CASSLGQREGYTF
TGTGCCAGCAGCTTGGGACAAAGGGAGGGCTACACCTTC
>TRBJ2-7|NA|TRBD1|TRBV10-3
CAIRTDRGIYEQYF
TGTGCCATCAGGACCGACAGGGGGATTTACGAGCAGTACTTC